The rows below give T cell receptor beta chains drawn from one sample of a study of T-cell memory formation after mild COVID-19. TCRdb passed the 5' RACE reads through MiXCR, listing each CDR3 protein once. The sample lists around 130,000 distinct CDR3 sequences; approximately 15% were seen once. The sample consisted of PBMCs or a T cell subset sorted from them (not recorded which). Source of these receptors: an adult woman who had mild COVID-19 (a few samples of this study predate the infection). Cell type and time point are not known. The CDR3 runs from the conserved cysteine through the conserved F or W. Fields, in order: J gene, V gene, CDR3 length, D gene, clone size, CDR3 DNA, CDR3 protein. A D gene is named only where the DNA matches it firmly. The listing skips clone size in some rows; elsewhere it reads once, few, many or a size class.

>TRBJ2-7|TRBV6-2/TRBV6-3|13|-|many
TGTGCCAGCAGAAAAGGGAACTCCTACGAGCAGTACTTC
CASRKGNSYEQYF
>TRBJ1-2|TRBV12-3/TRBV12-4|14|-|-
TGTGCCAGCAGTTTAGCGTTAGGGACCTATGGCTACACCTTC
CASSLALGTYGYTF
>TRBJ1-2|TRBV6-5|10|-|many
TGTGCCAGCTTTAATAATGGCTACACCTTC
CASFNNGYTF
>TRBJ2-2|TRBV20-1|14|-|few
TGCAGTGCTAGAGATCGGTCGAACACCGGGGAGCTGTTTTTT
CSARDRSNTGELFF
>TRBJ1-1|TRBV5-1|15|-|-
TGCGCCAGCAGCTTGGTCGGGAGTATAAACACTGAAGCTTTCTTT
CASSLVGSINTEAFF
>TRBJ1-1|TRBV20-1|15|-|-
TGCAGTGCTTGGAACCCCTCGGGGGGGAACACTGAAGCTTTCTTT
CSAWNPSGGNTEAFF
>TRBJ2-1|TRBV12-3/TRBV12-4|17|TRBD2|many
TGTGCCAGCAGTGGCAGGACTAGCGGGAGGGCCTACAATGAGCAGTTCTTC
CASSGRTSGRAYNEQFF
>TRBJ1-5|TRBV29-1|13|TRBD1|-
TGCAGCGGGGCGACAGGGGTCGGGCAGCCCCAGCATTTT
CSGATGVGQPQHF
>TRBJ2-1|TRBV24-1|16|-|few
TGTGCCACCGAATTGGGTGGAGGGGGGGGTCCCAATGAGCAGTTCTTC
CATELGGGGGPNEQFF
>TRBJ2-1|TRBV9|16|-|few
TGTGCCAGCAGCGGGCGACAGCGATCAACCTACAATGAGCAGTTCTTC
CASSGRQRSTYNEQFF
>TRBJ1-5|TRBV12-3/TRBV12-4|15|TRBD1|-
TGTGCCAGCAGTCGAACACAGGGGCGAACGAAGCCCCAGCATTTT
CASSRTQGRTKPQHF
>TRBJ2-3|TRBV7-2|14|-|-
TGTGCCAGCAGCTTGGCGGTTTTGGGTGATACGCAGTATTTT
CASSLAVLGDTQYF
>TRBJ2-1|TRBV12-3/TRBV12-4|16|TRBD1|few
TGTGCCAGCAGTTCAGACAGGGCGAGTACATTGAATGAGCAGTTCTTC
CASSSDRASTLNEQFF
>TRBJ2-7|TRBV6-1|17|-|-
TGTGCCAGCAGTGAAGCGCTTTCGGGACTCTTCTACTACGAGCAGTACTTC
CASSEALSGLFYYEQYF
>TRBJ2-7|TRBV6-5|13|-|-
TGTGCCAGCAGTTACGAAACGGGCGTCGAGCAGTACTTC
CASSYETGVEQYF
>TRBJ2-3|TRBV24-1|15|TRBD2|-
TGTGCCACCAGTGAAACCGGGAGGATGGCGGATACGCAGTATTTT
CATSETGRMADTQYF
>TRBJ1-1|TRBV7-2|15|-|few
TGTGCCAGCAGCTTAGTCAGGGGTCAGAACACTGAAGCTTTCTTT
CASSLVRGQNTEAFF
>TRBJ1-1|TRBV30|13|TRBD1|-
TGTGCCTGGTGGACAGGGGGAAAGGCTGAAGCTTTCTTT
CAWWTGGKAEAFF
>TRBJ2-1|TRBV5-1|15|-|few
TGCGCCAGCAGCTTGGTGGCAGGGAAGAGGGATGAGCAGTTCTTC
CASSLVAGKRDEQFF
>TRBJ2-5|TRBV27|14|-|-
TGTGCCAGCAGGCCCCTTAGTATGGGGGAGACCCAGTACTTC
CASRPLSMGETQYF
>TRBJ1-1|TRBV6-6|15|-|few
TGTGCCAGCAGTTACTCACATGTGGAGGGCACTGAAGCTTTCTTT
CASSYSHVEGTEAFF
>TRBJ1-5|TRBV19|16|TRBD1|-
TGTGCCAGTAGCCTGACAGGGATAGGGAGCAATCAGCCCCAGCATTTT
CASSLTGIGSNQPQHF
>TRBJ2-3|TRBV2|14|-|-
TGTGCCAGCGGATCGAACGTTGCGGCAGATACGCAGTATTTT
CASGSNVAADTQYF
>TRBJ2-3|TRBV5-4|15|-|-
TGTGCCAGCAGCCCGTTAGCGGCTAGCACAGATACGCAGTATTTT
CASSPLAASTDTQYF
>TRBJ1-5|TRBV3-1|13|-|-
TGTGCCAGTAGCCTCGGGACAAATCAGCCCCAGCATTTT
CASSLGTNQPQHF
>TRBJ2-2|TRBV12-3/TRBV12-4|14|TRBD2|-
TGTGCCAGCACTAGCGGGGGGGACACCGGGGAGCTGTTTTTT
CASTSGGDTGELFF
>TRBJ1-2|TRBV29-1|14|-|-
TGCAGCGTTGTTTTGGGAACATGGGGCTATGGCTACACCTTC
CSVVLGTWGYGYTF
>TRBJ2-7|TRBV15|13|TRBD2|-
TGTGCCACCAGCTGGGGACTAGCGCGGGAGCAGTACTTC
CATSWGLAREQYF
>TRBJ2-3|TRBV24-1|15|-|-
TGTGCCACCAGTGATTTGCGCACGCCGGGGGATACGCAGTATTTT
CATSDLRTPGDTQYF
>TRBJ2-6|TRBV5-1|16|TRBD1|once
TGCGCCAGCAGCTCCGGGACAGGGAATGGGGCCAACGTCCTGACTTTC
CASSSGTGNGANVLTF